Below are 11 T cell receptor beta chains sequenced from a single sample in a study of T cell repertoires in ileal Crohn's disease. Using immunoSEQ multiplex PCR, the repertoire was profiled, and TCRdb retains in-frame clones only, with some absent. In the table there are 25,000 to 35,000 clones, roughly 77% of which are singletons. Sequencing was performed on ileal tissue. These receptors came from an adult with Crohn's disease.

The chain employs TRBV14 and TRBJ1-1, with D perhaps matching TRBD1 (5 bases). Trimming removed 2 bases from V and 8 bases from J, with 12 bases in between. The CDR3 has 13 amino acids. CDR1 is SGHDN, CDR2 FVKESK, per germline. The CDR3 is CASSQISRTEAFF. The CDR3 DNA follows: TGTGCCAGCAGCCAAATTTCAAGGACAGAAGCTTTCTTT.

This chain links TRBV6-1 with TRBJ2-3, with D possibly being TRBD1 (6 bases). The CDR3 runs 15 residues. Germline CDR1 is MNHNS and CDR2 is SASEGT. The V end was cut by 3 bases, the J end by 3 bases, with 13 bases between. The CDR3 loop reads CASSDRDKWTDTQYF. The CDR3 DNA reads TGTGCCAGCAGTGACAGGGACAAATGGACAGATACGCAGTATTTT.

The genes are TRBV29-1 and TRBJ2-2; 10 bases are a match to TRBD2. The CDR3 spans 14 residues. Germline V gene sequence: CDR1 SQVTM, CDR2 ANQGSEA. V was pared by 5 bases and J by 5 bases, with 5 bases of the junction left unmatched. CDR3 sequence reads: CSVSGGAYTGELFF. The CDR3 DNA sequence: TGCAGCGTTAGCGGGGGGGCCTATACCGGGGAGCTGTTTTTT.

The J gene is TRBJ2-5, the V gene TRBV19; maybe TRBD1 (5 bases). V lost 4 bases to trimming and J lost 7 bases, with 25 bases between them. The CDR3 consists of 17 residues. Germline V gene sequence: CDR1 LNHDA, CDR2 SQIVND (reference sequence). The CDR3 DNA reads TGTGCCAGTAGTACCATACCCGGCGTAGCAGGGTACGCGACCCAGTACTTC. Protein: CASSTIPGVAGYATQYF.

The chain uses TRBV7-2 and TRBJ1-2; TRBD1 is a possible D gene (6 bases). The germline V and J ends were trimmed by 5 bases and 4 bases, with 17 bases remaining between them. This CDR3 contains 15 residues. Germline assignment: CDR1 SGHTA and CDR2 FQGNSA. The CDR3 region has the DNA TGTGCCAGCAGCCAGGCGCAGGGGCGCAGCTATGGCTACACCTTC. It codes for CASSQAQGRSYGYTF.

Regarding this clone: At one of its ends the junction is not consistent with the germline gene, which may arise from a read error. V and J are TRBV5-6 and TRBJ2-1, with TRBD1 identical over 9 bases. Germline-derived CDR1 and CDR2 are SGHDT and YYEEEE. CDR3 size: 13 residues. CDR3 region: CASRGGQGPSGVF. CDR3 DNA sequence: TGTGCCAGTCGAGGGGGACAGGGACCATCAGGGGTCTTC.

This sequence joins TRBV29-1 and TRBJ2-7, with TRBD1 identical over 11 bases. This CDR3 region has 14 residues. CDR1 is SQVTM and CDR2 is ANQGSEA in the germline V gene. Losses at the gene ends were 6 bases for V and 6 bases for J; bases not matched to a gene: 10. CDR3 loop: CSVSIGTGGIEQYF. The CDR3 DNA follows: TGCAGCGTATCTATCGGGACAGGGGGAATCGAGCAGTACTTC.

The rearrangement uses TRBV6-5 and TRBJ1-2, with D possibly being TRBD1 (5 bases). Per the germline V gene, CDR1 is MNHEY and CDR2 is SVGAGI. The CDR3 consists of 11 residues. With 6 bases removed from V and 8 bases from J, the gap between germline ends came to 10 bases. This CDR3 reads CASRRGGGYTF. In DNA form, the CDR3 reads TGTGCCAGCAGGCGGGGCGGGGGCTACACCTTC.

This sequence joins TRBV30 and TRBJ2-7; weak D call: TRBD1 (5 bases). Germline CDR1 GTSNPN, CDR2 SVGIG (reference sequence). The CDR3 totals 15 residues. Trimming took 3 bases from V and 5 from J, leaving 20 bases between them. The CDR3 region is CAWSEDQGPLDEQYF. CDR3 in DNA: TGTGCCTGGAGCGAAGATCAGGGCCCTCTTGACGAGCAGTACTTC.

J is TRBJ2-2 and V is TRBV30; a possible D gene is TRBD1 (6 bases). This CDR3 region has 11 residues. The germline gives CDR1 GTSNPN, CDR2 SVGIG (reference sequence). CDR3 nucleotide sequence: TGTGCAGCTACCAGGGGTAGGGAGCTGTTTTTT. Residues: CAATRGRELFF. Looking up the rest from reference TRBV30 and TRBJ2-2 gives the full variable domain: SQTIHQWPATLVQPVGSPLSLECTVEGTSNPNLYWYRQAAGRGLQLLFYSVGIGQISSEVPQNLSASRPQDRQFILSSKKLLLSDSGFYLCAATRGRELFFGEGSRLTVL.

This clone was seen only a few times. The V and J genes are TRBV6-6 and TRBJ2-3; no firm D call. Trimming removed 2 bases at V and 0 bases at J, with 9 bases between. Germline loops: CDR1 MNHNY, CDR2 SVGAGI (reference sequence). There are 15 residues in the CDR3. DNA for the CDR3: TGTGCCAGCAGTTACGACCCGACTAGCACAGATACGCAGTATTTT. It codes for CASSYDPTSTDTQYF.